This TCR beta chain was recovered during a study of cytomegalovirus exposure and HLA in healthy donors. Primers included in the PCR were 60 Vbeta and 13 Jbeta primers. The protocol was immunoSEQ multiplex PCR, while the TCRdb copy is restricted to in-frame clones and leaves out a portion. The sample records fewer than 150,000 clones, roughly 70% being singletons. CDR1 MNHEY and CDR2 SMNVEV come from the germline V gene (reference sequence). The CDR3 has 15 residues. With V trimmed by 2 bases and J by 3 bases, 2 bases remained unmatched. The chain employs TRBV27 and TRBJ2-1; 9 nucleotides align to TRBD2. The TCR originated in a human donor in good health. The sequenced material came from PBMCs. CDR3 protein: CASSLRGGDYNEQFF. The CDR3 bases are TGTGCCAGCAGTTTACGCGGGGGGGACTACAATGAGCAGTTCTTC.